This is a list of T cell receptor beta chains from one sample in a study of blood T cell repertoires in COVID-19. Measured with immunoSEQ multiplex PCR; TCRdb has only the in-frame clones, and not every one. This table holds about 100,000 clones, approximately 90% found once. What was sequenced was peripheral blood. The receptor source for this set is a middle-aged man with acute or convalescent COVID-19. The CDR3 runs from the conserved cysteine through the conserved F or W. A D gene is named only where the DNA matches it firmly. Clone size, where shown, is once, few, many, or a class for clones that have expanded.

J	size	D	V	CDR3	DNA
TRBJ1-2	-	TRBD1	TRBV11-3	CASSSGTGGNYGYTF	TGTGCCAGCAGCTCGGGGACAGGGGGTAACTATGGCTACACCTTC
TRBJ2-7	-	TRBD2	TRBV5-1	CASRARLADNYEQYF	TGCGCCAGCAGGGCGAGACTAGCGGATAACTACGAGCAGTACTTC
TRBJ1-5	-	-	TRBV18	CASFQNSNQPQHF	TGTGCCAGCTTTCAGAATAGCAATCAGCCCCAGCATTTT
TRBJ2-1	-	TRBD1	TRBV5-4	CASSLGQGLDNEQFF	TGTGCCAGCAGCCTAGGACAGGGCTTGGACAATGAGCAGTTCTTC
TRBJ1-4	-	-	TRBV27	CASSFGQRNEKLFF	TGTGCCAGCAGTTTTGGACAGAGGAATGAAAAACTGTTTTTT
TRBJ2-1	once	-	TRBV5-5	CASRAGAGNNEQFF	TGTGCCAGCAGGGCAGGGGCGGGTAACAATGAGCAGTTCTTC
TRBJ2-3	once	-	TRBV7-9	CASSPLASSTDTQYF	TGTGCCAGCAGTCCCCTAGCGTCTAGCACAGATACGCAGTATTTT
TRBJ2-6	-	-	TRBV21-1	CASSKGGSGVSGANVLTF	TGTGCCAGCAGCAAAGGAGGTAGCGGAGTCTCTGGGGCCAACGTCCTGACTTTC
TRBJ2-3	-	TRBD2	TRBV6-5	CASSTREGADTQYF	TGTGCCAGCAGTACGCGGGAGGGCGCAGATACGCAGTATTTT
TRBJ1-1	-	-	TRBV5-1	CASSLELNTEAFF	TGCGCCAGCAGCTTGGAGCTGAACACTGAAGCTTTCTTT
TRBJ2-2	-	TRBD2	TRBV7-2	CASSLDPRLAGFGELFF	TGTGCCAGCAGCTTAGATCCCCGACTAGCGGGCTTCGGGGAGCTGTTTTTT
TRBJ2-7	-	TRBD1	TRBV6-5	CASSYSGTGTVYEQYF	TGTGCCAGCAGTTACTCAGGGACAGGGACGGTCTACGAGCAGTACTTC
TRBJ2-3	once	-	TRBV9	CASSALSGYDTDTQYF	TGTGCCAGCAGCGCCCTGAGCGGCTATGACACAGATACGCAGTATTTT
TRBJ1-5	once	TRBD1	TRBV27	CASSLIRSGTGGVQPQHF	TGTGCCAGCAGTTTAATTCGGTCCGGGACAGGGGGCGTGCAGCCCCAGCATTTT
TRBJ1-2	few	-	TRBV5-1	CASSLNRAIYGYTF	TGCGCCAGCAGCTTGAACAGGGCAATCTATGGCTACACCTTC
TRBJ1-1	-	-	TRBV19	CASSIKGGNTEAFF	TGTGCCAGTAGTATAAAGGGAGGTAACACTGAAGCTTTCTTT
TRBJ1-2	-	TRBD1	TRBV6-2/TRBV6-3	CASCSRPGQNNYGYTF	TGTGCCAGCTGTTCCCGTCCGGGACAGAATAACTATGGCTACACCTTC
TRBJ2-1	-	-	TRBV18	CASSPSWGGVVNEQFF	TGTGCCAGCTCACCATCATGGGGCGGGGTCGTTAATGAGCAGTTCTTC
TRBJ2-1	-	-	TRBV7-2	CASSLTPGIPYNEQFF	TGTGCCAGCAGCTTAACCCCCGGGATCCCCTACAATGAGCAGTTCTTC
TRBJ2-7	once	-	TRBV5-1	CASSLVEGGREQYF	TGCGCCAGCAGCTTGGTAGAGGGGGGGCGGGAGCAGTACTTC
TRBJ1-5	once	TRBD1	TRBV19	CASSGLDRVGNQPQHF	TGTGCCAGTAGCGGTCTCGACAGGGTGGGGAATCAGCCCCAGCATTTT
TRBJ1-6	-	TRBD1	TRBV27	CASSFDTGQGNSPLHF	TGTGCCAGCAGTTTCGATACGGGACAGGGGAATTCACCCCTCCACTTT
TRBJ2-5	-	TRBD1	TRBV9	CASSAEGQTTQYF	TGTGCCAGCAGCGCCGAGGGACAGACCACCCAGTACTTC
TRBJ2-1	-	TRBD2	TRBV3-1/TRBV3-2	CASSPLAGGIYNEQFF	TGTGCCAGCAGTCCCCTGGCGGGAGGGATCTACAATGAGCAGTTCTTC
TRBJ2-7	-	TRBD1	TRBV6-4	CASKDRGRYEQYF	TGTGCCAGCAAGGACAGGGGGCGATACGAGCAGTACTTC
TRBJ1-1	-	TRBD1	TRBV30	CAWGLGTGRTEAFF	TGTGCCTGGGGGTTGGGGACAGGTAGGACTGAAGCTTTCTTT
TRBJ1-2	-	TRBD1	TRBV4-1	CASSQDWDRGVSGYTF	TGCGCCAGCAGCCAAGATTGGGACAGGGGGGTGAGTGGCTACACCTTC
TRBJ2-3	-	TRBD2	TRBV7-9	CASSPSSRGLAGVSDTQYF	TGTGCCAGCAGCCCATCGTCAAGAGGACTAGCGGGAGTGTCTGATACGCAGTATTTT
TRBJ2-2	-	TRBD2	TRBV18	CASSPTLAGSNTGELFF	TGTGCCAGCTCACCAACTCTAGCGGGATCGAACACCGGGGAGCTGTTTTTT
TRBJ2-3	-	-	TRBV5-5	CASSPGFTDTQYF	TGTGCCAGCAGCCCGGGGTTCACAGATACGCAGTATTTT
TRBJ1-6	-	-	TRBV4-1	CASSQERGNSYNSPLHF	TGCGCCAGCAGCCAAGAACGCGGTAACTCCTATAATTCACCCCTCCACTTT
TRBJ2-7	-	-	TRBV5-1	CASSLSPNAQLTSYEQYF	TGCGCCAGCAGCTTGTCACCCAATGCCCAACTAACATCCTACGAGCAGTACTTC
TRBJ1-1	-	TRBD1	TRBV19	CASSPKRTGVTEAFF	TGTGCCAGTAGTCCGAAACGGACAGGGGTCACTGAAGCTTTCTTT
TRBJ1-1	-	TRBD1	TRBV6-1	CASRAPGQGDTEAFF	TGTGCCAGCAGGGCTCCGGGACAGGGAGACACTGAAGCTTTCTTT
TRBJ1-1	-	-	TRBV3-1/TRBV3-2	CASSHAQGMNTEAFF	TGTGCCAGCAGCCACGCCCAGGGGATGAACACTGAAGCTTTCTTT
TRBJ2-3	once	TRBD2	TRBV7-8	CASSLGLGLAGSSSTDTQYF	TGTGCCAGCAGCTTAGGCTTGGGACTAGCGGGGTCCTCTAGCACAGATACGCAGTATTTT
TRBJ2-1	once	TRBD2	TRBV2	CASSSRGLAAYNEQFF	TGTGCCAGCAGCTCGAGGGGACTAGCGGCCTACAATGAGCAGTTCTTC
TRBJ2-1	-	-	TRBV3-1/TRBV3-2	CATTGYNEQFF	TGTGCCACCACGGGATACAATGAGCAGTTCTTC
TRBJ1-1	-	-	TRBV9	CASSPIRSMNTEAFF	TGTGCCAGCAGCCCAATCAGGTCTATGAACACTGAAGCTTTCTTT
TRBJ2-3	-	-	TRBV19	CASSLLGGTKIFGTDTQYF	TGTGCCAGTAGCCTTTTGGGCGGGACCAAAATATTTGGCACAGATACGCAGTATTTT
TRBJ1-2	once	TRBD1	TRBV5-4	CASGRTGEGSYGYTF	TGTGCCAGCGGAAGGACAGGGGAGGGTAGCTATGGCTACACCTTC
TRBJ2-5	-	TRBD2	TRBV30	CAWSGGLAGGETQYF	TGTGCCTGGAGTGGGGGACTAGCGGGAGGGGAGACCCAGTACTTC
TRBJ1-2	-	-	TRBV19	CASSPQSGAAYGYTF	TGTGCCAGTAGCCCACAGTCAGGGGCCGCCTATGGCTACACCTTC
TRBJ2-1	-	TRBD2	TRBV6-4	CASSDGLVAYNEQFF	TGTGCCAGCAGTGACGGACTAGTCGCCTACAATGAGCAGTTCTTC
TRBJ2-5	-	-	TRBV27	CASSLSRLETQYF	TGTGCCAGCAGTTTATCGAGGTTGGAGACCCAGTACTTC
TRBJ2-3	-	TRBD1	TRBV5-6	CASSSDRGPSTDTQYF	TGTGCCAGCAGCTCCGACAGGGGGCCTAGCACAGATACGCAGTATTTT
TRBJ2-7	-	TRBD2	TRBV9	CASSATGGFSYEQYF	TGTGCCAGCAGTGCGACGGGGGGTTTCTCCTACGAGCAGTACTTC
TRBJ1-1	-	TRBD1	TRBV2	CASSRDSGANTEAFF	TGTGCCAGCAGCCGGGACAGCGGAGCCAACACTGAAGCTTTCTTT
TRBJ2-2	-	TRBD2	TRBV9	CASSVVASGNTGELFF	TGTGCCAGCAGCGTAGTGGCTAGCGGGAACACCGGGGAGCTGTTTTTT
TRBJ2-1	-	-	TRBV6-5	CASSYPGSDYNEQFF	TGTGCCAGCAGTTACCCAGGGTCGGACTACAATGAGCAGTTCTTC
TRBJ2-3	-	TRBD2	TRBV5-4	CASSTGLAGGSTDTQYF	TGTGCCAGCAGCACGGGACTAGCGGGAGGAAGCACAGATACGCAGTATTTT
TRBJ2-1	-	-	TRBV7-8	CASSLGQGTYNEQFF	TGTGCCAGCAGCTTAGGTCAGGGAACCTACAATGAGCAGTTCTTC
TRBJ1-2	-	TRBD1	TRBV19	CASSSGTGGDYGYTF	TGTGCCAGTAGTTCCGGGACAGGGGGCGACTATGGCTACACCTTC
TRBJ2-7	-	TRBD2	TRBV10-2	CASRMGTRSSYEQYF	TGCGCCAGCAGGATGGGGACTAGGAGCTCCTACGAGCAGTACTTC